This T cell receptor (beta chain) was retrieved from a study of T cells expressing NK-cell markers. In the case of this clonotype: Its cognate antigen is unknown.

Generation of TCR beta cDNA was performed by 5'RACE template switching incorporating UMIs. TCRdb reprocessed the 5' RACE reads, with one entry per CDR3 protein and no DNA. This repertoire includes a few hundred thousand distinct CDR3 sequences. Whole-study results and caveats: A range of 1.0-7.0% of CD8+ T cells consisted of dominant NKG2C+ clonotypes in several donors.

Sequenced material: blood T cells: a sorted CD56 or NKG2C T cell subset, CD4+ or CD8+ T cells, or bulk PBMC T cells (not recorded which). This clonotype originated in a man aged 18-75 years in good health.

CDR3 amino acids: CASSLKRGGQHTQYF. V and J are TRBV27 and TRBJ2-3; TCRdb gives TRBD2 as the D gene, but with no DNA this cannot be confirmed. Germline V gene lookup returns CDR1 MNHEY and CDR2 SMNVEV (reference sequence). CDR3 length equals 15 residues.